These 27 T cell receptor beta chains were sequenced from one sample in a study of blood T cell repertoires in COVID-19. The data were produced by immunoSEQ multiplex PCR, yet TCRdb's version contains in-frame clones alone and is incomplete. Among 470,000 or so clones, approximately 85% were seen once, and the ten largest hold approximately 3%. Specimen: peripheral blood. The receptors come from a human donor in a cohort sampled during active COVID-19.

The rearrangement joins TRBV30 to TRBJ1-4, with 10 bases identical to TRBD1. This CDR3 is 13 amino acids long. The germline gives CDR1 GTSNPN, CDR2 SVGIG (reference sequence). V was clipped by 5 bases and J by 8 bases; unmatched bases: 5. The CDR3 nucleotides read TGTGCCTGGGAGACAGGGGGCGTCGAAAAACTGTTTTTT. Translating it yields CAWETGGVEKLFF.

This chain joins TRBV7-9 and TRBJ1-2; possibly TRBD1 for D (6 bases). The CDR3 totals 12 residues. V was pared by 5 bases and J by 5 bases, with 9 bases between. The germline gives CDR1 SEHNR, CDR2 FQNEAQ (reference sequence). Here the CDR3 reads CASSQTGYGYTF. DNA of the CDR3: TGTGCCAGCAGCCAGACAGGATATGGCTACACCTTC.

CDR3 in DNA: TGCGCCAGCAGCCAAGATCTTCTCGGGTTGAACACTGAAGCTTTCTTT. This codes for CASSQDLLGLNTEAFF. This chain links TRBV4-3 with TRBJ1-1; the D is unclear. CDR1 is LGHNA, CDR2 YSLEER, per germline. Trimming cost V 0 bases and J 0 bases, with 11 bases left between them. CDR3 length: 16 residues.

The V and J genes are TRBV5-1 and TRBJ2-5; TRBD2 matches at 9 bases. The V and J ends lost 5 bases and 4 bases, in that order; junction bases with no gene match: 9. The CDR3 is 15 amino acids. The germline V gene has CDR1 SGHRS and CDR2 YFSETQ. In DNA form, the CDR3 reads TGCGCCAGCAGTAGGACTAGCGAGTGGAGAGAGACCCAGTACTTC. It encodes CASSRTSEWRETQYF.

A few counts support this clone. This chain links TRBV5-1 with TRBJ2-7, with 10 bases lining up with TRBD2. The V gene end was trimmed by 3 bases and the J gene end by 3 bases; junction bases not matched to a gene: 6. Germline assignment: CDR1 SGHRS and CDR2 YFSETQ. The CDR3 loop spans 15 amino acids. The CDR3 DNA follows: TGCGCCAGCAGCTCGACTAGCGGGTTGAACTACGAGCAGTACTTC. Protein sequence: CASSSTSGLNYEQYF. Together with reference TRBV5-1 and TRBJ2-7, the CDR3 gives the full variable domain: KAGVTQTPRYLIKTRGQQVTLSCSPISGHRSVSWYQQTPGQGLQFLFEYFSETQRNKGNFPGRFSGRQFSNSRSEMNVSTLELGDSALYLCASSSTSGLNYEQYFGPGTRLTVT.

The gene calls are TRBV6-5 and TRBJ1-1; the D gene is possibly TRBD1 (6 bases). The CDR3 extends over 16 amino acids. The V end was cut by 0 bases, the J end by 0 bases, with 11 bases between. Looked up from germline, CDR1 is MNHEY and CDR2 is SVGAGI. The CDR3 here is CASSYSSTGVNTEAFF. CDR3 bases: TGTGCCAGCAGTTACTCTTCGACAGGAGTGAACACTGAAGCTTTCTTT.

The chain couples TRBV19 to TRBJ1-2; 11 nucleotides line up with TRBD1. J was trimmed by 6 bases and V by 5 bases; bases with no gene match: 8. The CDR3 is made up of 15 amino acids. Germline CDR1 reads LNHDA; CDR2 reads SQIVND (reference sequence). The CDR3 DNA sequence: TGTGCCAGTAGTGTGAGCCGGGACAGGGGGGATGGCTACACCTTC. This translates into CASSVSRDRGDGYTF.

The chain links TRBV19 to TRBJ2-7, with a possible D match to TRBD2 (6 bases). Germline CDR1 reads LNHDA; CDR2 reads SQIVND (reference sequence). The V gene lost 6 bases and the J gene lost 2 bases, with 17 bases spanning the gap. The CDR3 has 15 amino acids. CDR3 region: CASRMRLALTYEQYF. DNA for the CDR3: TGTGCCAGTAGGATGCGCCTAGCGCTAACCTACGAGCAGTACTTC.

Comments on this clone: This sample also contains other DNA sequences that code for the same CDR3. Written as DNA, the CDR3 is TGTGCCAGCTCACCAGGAGGGAATGAGCAGTTCTTC. Translation gives CASSPGGNEQFF. This chain joins TRBV18 and TRBJ2-1; tentative D call: TRBD2 (6 bases). The V gene lost 2 bases and the J gene lost 7 bases, with 6 bases spanning the gap. Germline V gene data show CDR1 as KGHSH and CDR2 as LQKENI. There are 12 residues in the CDR3.

This sequence joins TRBV5-5 and TRBJ2-3, with 9 positions matching TRBD2. V lost 4 bases to trimming and J lost 8 bases; unmatched junction nucleotides: 2. The CDR3 contains 12 residues. CDR1 is SGHKS, CDR2 YYEKEE, per germline (reference sequence). The CDR3 reads CASSLGLATQYF. The CDR3 DNA reads TGTGCCAGCAGCCTGGGACTAGCTACGCAGTATTTT.

The sample holds one count of this clone. The chain recombines TRBV27 with TRBJ1-2, with 7 nucleotides matching TRBD1. V gave up 6 bases and J gave up 8 bases; unmatched junction bases: 18. CDR1 and CDR2 (germline): MNHEY, SMNVEV (reference sequence). The CDR3 length is 16 residues. The CDR3 nucleotides read TGTGCCAGCAGAAGTGGGGCCCCACAGGGGAGGTTCGGCTACACCTTC. It translates to CASRSGAPQGRFGYTF.

This clone has a single count. CDR3 amino acids: CSASLLPGANVLTF. For the CDR3, the DNA is TGCAGTGCTAGTCTCCTCCCTGGGGCCAACGTCCTGACTTTC. V and J are TRBV20-1 and TRBJ2-6; the D is unclear. The V end was cut by 3 bases, the J end by 2 bases, with 8 bases between. CDR3 length equals 14 residues. From germline, CDR1 is DFQATT and CDR2 SNEGSKA (reference sequence).

The chain couples TRBV19 to TRBJ2-6; 9 positions agree with TRBD1. This CDR3 contains 17 residues. With V trimmed by 7 bases and J by 1 base, 8 bases remained unmatched. The germline gives CDR1 LNHDA, CDR2 SQIVND (reference sequence). This CDR3 reads CASTPGQGPSGANVLTF. The CDR3 bases are TGTGCCAGTACCCCGGGACAGGGTCCGTCTGGGGCCAACGTCCTGACTTTC. Using reference TRBV19 and TRBJ2-6 for the parts outside the CDR3, the full variable domain is DGGITQSPKYLFRKEGQNVTLSCEQNLNHDAMYWYRQDPGQGLRLIYYSQIVNDFQKGDIAEGYSVSREKKESFPLTVTSAQKNPTAFYLCASTPGQGPSGANVLTFGAGSRLTVL.

The DNA of the CDR3 is TGTGCCAGCAGCACCTCCCCCCGGGACAGGGCCTTAGAGCAGTTCTTC. Translating gives CASSTSPRDRALEQFF. The chain has TRBV7-2 and TRBJ2-1; 9 bases align to TRBD1. Germline CDR1 reads SGHTA; CDR2 reads FQGNSA. Trimming took 5 bases from V and 10 from J; bases not matched to a gene: 15. This CDR3 is 16 amino acids long.

The chain joins TRBV29-1 to TRBJ2-3, with TRBD2 matching over 7 bases. The CDR3 runs 15 residues. The V gene end was trimmed by 6 bases and the J gene end by 8 bases; junction bases not matched to a gene: 17. Germline CDR1 SQVTM, CDR2 ANQGSEA. The CDR3, as DNA: TGCAGCGTCGAAAAGGGAATGAGGACTAGTGGTACGCAGTATTTT. It specifies CSVEKGMRTSGTQYF.

This clone was seen a handful of times. The chain recombines TRBV5-1 with TRBJ2-7; maybe TRBD1 (6 bases). Germline V gene lookup returns CDR1 SGHRS and CDR2 YFSETQ. The CDR3 runs to 14 residues. V was cut by 0 bases and J by 12 bases, with 19 bases left in between. The CDR3 reads CASSLAGVGAPRYF. The CDR3 bases are TGCGCCAGCAGCTTGGCCGGGGTGGGGGCGCCGCGGTACTTC.

The chain couples TRBV7-9 to TRBJ1-3; D is uncertain. V lost 1 base to trimming and J lost 0 bases, with 13 bases between them. The CDR3 covers 17 residues. CDR1 SEHNR and CDR2 FQNEAQ come from the germline V gene (reference sequence). In DNA form, the CDR3 reads TGTGCCAGCAGCTTAGGGCGGCAGTTGAGCTCTGGAAACACCATATATTTT. Translation: CASSLGRQLSSGNTIYF.

The gene calls are TRBV5-6 and TRBJ2-7; D is possibly TRBD1 (5 bases). The CDR3 spans 12 residues. V was shortened by 5 bases and J by 0 bases, with 6 bases between the two germline ends. The germline V gene encodes CDR1 SGHDT and CDR2 YYEEEE. DNA of the CDR3: TGTGCCAGCAGGGGGCACTCCTACGAGCAGTACTTC. Translating gives CASRGHSYEQYF.

The chain couples TRBV2 to TRBJ2-4; 8 nucleotides match TRBD2. V lost 3 bases and J lost 6; bases outside the gene matches: 10. This CDR3 is 16 amino acids long. The V gene's germline CDR1 is SNHLY and CDR2 FYNNEI. CDR3: CASSEEREGLGNIQYF. The DNA for the CDR3 is TGTGCCAGCAGTGAGGAACGGGAGGGCCTCGGAAACATTCAGTACTTC.

The table lists this clone with a few counts. This chain joins TRBV10-3 and TRBJ2-7; a weak D match, TRBD2 (5 bases). The CDR3 is 14 residues long. The ends were cut back, 4 bases at V and 9 bases at J, with 19 bases in the middle. Germline CDR1 ENHRY, CDR2 SYGVKD. The CDR3 sequence: CAISGNDYRIGQYF. The CDR3 DNA follows: TGTGCCATCAGTGGTAACGACTACCGCATTGGGCAGTACTTC.

The V call is TRBV5-4, the J call TRBJ2-1; 10 nucleotides agree with TRBD1. Germline CDR1 and CDR2: SGHNT and YYREEE (reference sequence). The CDR3 spans 14 residues. Losses at the gene ends were 2 bases for V and 6 bases for J; bases not matched to a gene: 2. In nucleotides, the CDR3 is TGTGCCAGCAGCTTCAGGACAGGGGGCAATGAGCAGTTCTTC. Translation: CASSFRTGGNEQFF.

This chain uses TRBV11-3 with TRBJ1-1; D is unresolved. The CDR3 is 14 amino acids. Between the trimmed V and J ends, which lost 2 bases and 7 bases, there was a span of 14 bases. CDR1 SGHNT and CDR2 YENEEA come from the germline V gene. The CDR3 protein is CASSLSPNGGEAFF. The CDR3 DNA follows: TGTGCCAGCAGCTTAAGTCCAAACGGTGGTGAAGCTTTCTTT.

Only one count was recorded for this clone. This sequence joins TRBV14 and TRBJ2-7; 7 bases fit TRBD2. The CDR3 totals 18 residues. The V segment lost 0 bases and the J segment 5 bases; nucleotides outside the gene matches: 16. The germline V gene has CDR1 SGHDN and CDR2 FVKESK. In nucleotides, the CDR3 is TGTGCCAGCAGCCAAGATTTGGGGGGAGGGCCTTCTCGGGACGAGCAGTACTTC. Translation gives CASSQDLGGGPSRDEQYF.

V and J are TRBV19 and TRBJ1-1, with D possibly TRBD1 on 6 matching bases. This CDR3 has 15 amino acids. CDR1 is LNHDA and CDR2 is SQIVND in the germline V gene (reference sequence). V was trimmed by 5 bases and J by 6 bases, leaving 19 bases between them. This chain's CDR3 is CASSLGRGPFAEAFF. As DNA, the CDR3 is TGTGCCAGTAGTCTCGGCAGGGGCCCGTTCGCTGAAGCTTTCTTT.

This clone was seen only once. Other DNA sequences from this sample encode an identical CDR3 as well. This chain uses TRBV3-1 (or the pseudogene TRBV3-2) with TRBJ2-1; weak D call: TRBD2 (5 bases). Germline assignment: CDR1 LGHDT and CDR2 YNNKEL (reference sequence). The CDR3 spans 15 residues. Trimming left V 1 base short and J 4 bases short, with 11 bases between. CDR3 nucleotide sequence: TGTGCCAGCAGCCAAGTAGCGAGATTGTACAATGAGCAGTTCTTC. Translation: CASSQVARLYNEQFF.

The chain has TRBV19 and TRBJ2-5; TRBD1 matches at 7 bases. The CDR3 totals 14 residues. The V segment lost 4 bases and the J segment 1 base; nucleotides outside the gene matches: 3. The germline CDR1 and CDR2 sequences are LNHDA and SQIVND (reference sequence). The CDR3 nucleotides read TGTGCCAGTAGTACGGACAGGAGCCAAGAGACCCAGTACTTC. This encodes CASSTDRSQETQYF.

The V gene is TRBV18, the J gene TRBJ1-1, with TRBD1 identical over 12 bases. J gave up 0 bases and V 3 bases, and 8 bases lay outside the gene matches. The CDR3 spans 18 residues. The germline V gene encodes CDR1 KGHSH and CDR2 LQKENI. The CDR3 region is CASSPAGTGGFMNTEAFF. In DNA, the CDR3 is TGTGCCAGCTCACCCGCCGGGACAGGGGGCTTCATGAACACTGAAGCTTTCTTT.